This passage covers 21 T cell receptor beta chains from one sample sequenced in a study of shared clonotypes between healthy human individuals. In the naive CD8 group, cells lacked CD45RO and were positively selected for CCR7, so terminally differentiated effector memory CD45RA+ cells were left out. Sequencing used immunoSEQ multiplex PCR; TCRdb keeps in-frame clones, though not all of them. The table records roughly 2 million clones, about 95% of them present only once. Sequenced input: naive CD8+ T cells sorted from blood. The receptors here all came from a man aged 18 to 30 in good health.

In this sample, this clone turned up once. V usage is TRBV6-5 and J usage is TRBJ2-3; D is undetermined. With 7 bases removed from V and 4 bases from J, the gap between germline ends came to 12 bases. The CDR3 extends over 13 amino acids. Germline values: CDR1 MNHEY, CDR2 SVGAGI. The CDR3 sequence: CASKSSSPDTQYF. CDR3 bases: TGTGCCAGCAAATCCTCCTCCCCAGATACGCAGTATTTT.

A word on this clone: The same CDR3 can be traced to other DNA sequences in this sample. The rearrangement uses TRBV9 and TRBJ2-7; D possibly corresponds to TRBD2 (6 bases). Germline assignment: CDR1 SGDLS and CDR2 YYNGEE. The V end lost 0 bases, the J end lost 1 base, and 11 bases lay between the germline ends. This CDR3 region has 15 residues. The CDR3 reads CASSVGLASSYEQYF. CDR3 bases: TGTGCCAGCAGCGTAGGCCTAGCGTCATCCTACGAGCAGTACTTC.

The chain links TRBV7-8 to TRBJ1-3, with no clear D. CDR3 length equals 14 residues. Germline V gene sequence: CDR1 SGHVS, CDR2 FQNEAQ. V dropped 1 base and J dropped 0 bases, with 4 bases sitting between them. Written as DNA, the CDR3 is TGTGCCAGCAGCTTAGTCACCTCTGGAAACACCATATATTTT. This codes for CASSLVTSGNTIYF.

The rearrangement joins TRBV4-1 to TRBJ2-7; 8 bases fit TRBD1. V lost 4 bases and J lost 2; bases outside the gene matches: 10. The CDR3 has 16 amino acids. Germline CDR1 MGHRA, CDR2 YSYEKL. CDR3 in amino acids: CASSLTGGKGTYEQYF. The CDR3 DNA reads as TGCGCCAGCAGCCTTACAGGGGGTAAGGGCACCTACGAGCAGTACTTC.

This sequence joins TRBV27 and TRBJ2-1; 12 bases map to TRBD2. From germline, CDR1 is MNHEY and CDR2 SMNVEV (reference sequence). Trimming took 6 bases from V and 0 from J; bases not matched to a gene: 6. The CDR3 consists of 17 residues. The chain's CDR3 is CASRGLAGLYSYNEQFF. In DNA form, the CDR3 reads TGTGCCAGCAGAGGACTAGCGGGGCTCTACTCCTACAATGAGCAGTTCTTC.

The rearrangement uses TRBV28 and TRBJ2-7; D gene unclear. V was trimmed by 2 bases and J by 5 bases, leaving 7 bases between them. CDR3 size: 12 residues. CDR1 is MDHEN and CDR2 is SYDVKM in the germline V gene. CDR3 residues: CASSLGWNEQYF. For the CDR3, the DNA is TGTGCCAGCAGTTTAGGGTGGAACGAGCAGTACTTC. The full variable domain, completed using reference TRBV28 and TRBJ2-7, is DVKVTQSSRYLVKRTGEKVFLECVQDMDHENMFWYRQDPGLGLRLIYFSYDVKMKEKGDIPEGYSVSREKKERFSLILESASTNQTSMYLCASSLGWNEQYFGPGTRLTVT.

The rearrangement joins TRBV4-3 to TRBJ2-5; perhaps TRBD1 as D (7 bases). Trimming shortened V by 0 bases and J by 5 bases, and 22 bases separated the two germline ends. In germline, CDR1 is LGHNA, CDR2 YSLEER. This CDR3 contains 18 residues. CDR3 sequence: CASSQDRQTGEAPETQYF. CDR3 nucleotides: TGCGCCAGCAGCCAAGACCGTCAAACAGGGGAGGCCCCCGAGACCCAGTACTTC.

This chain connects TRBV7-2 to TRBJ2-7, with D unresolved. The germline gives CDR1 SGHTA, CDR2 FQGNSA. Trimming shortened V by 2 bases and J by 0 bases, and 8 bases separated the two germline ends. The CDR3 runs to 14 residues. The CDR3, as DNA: TGTGCCAGCAGCTTAAGGCTGTTCTCCTACGAGCAGTACTTC. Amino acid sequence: CASSLRLFSYEQYF.

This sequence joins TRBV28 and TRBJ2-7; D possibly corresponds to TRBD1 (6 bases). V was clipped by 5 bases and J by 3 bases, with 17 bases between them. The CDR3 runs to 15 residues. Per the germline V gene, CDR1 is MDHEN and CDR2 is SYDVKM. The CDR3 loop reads CASSQIGGGLYEQYF. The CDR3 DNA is TGTGCCAGCAGTCAAATTGGTGGGGGCCTCTACGAGCAGTACTTC.

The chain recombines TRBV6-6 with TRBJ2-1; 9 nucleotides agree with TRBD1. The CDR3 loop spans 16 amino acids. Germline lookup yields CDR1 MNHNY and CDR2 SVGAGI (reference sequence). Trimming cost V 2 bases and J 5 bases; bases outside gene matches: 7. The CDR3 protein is CASSYGRQGVNNEQFF. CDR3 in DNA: TGTGCCAGCAGTTACGGTAGACAGGGGGTGAACAATGAGCAGTTCTTC.

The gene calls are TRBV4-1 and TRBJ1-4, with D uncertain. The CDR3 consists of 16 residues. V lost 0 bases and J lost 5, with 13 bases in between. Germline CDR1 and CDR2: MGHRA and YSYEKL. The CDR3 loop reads CASSQEMSWANEKLFF. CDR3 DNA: TGCGCCAGCAGCCAAGAAATGAGCTGGGCGAATGAAAAACTGTTTTTT.

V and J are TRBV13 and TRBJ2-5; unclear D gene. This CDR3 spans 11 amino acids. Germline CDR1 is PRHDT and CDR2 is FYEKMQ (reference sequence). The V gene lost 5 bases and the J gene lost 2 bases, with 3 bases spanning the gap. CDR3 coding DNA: TGTGCCAGCAGCCGTCAAGAGACCCAGTACTTC. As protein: CASSRQETQYF.

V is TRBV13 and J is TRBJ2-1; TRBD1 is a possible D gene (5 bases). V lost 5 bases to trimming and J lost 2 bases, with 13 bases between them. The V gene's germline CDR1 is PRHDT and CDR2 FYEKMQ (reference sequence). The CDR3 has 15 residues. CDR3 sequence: CASSVSLGAYNEQFF. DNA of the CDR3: TGTGCCAGCAGCGTGTCTCTAGGGGCCTACAATGAGCAGTTCTTC. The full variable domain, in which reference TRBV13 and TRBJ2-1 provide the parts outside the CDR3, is AAGVIQSPRHLIKEKRETATLKCYPIPRHDTVYWYQQGPGQDPQFLISFYEKMQSDKGSIPDRFSAQQFSDYHSELNMSSLELGDSALYFCASSVSLGAYNEQFFGPGTRLTVL.

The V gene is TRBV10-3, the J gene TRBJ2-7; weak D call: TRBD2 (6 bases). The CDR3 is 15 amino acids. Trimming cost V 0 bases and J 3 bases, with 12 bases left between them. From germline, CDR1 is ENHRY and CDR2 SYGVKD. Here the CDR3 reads CAISESWGVNYEQYF. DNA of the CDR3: TGTGCCATCAGTGAGTCATGGGGGGTCAACTACGAGCAGTACTTC.

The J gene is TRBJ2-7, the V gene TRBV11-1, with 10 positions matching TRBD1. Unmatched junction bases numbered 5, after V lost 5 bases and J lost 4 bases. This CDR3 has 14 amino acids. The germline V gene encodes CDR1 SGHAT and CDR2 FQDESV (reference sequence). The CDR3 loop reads CASSVRDRGYEQYF. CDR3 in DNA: TGTGCCAGCAGCGTCCGGGACAGGGGTTACGAGCAGTACTTC.

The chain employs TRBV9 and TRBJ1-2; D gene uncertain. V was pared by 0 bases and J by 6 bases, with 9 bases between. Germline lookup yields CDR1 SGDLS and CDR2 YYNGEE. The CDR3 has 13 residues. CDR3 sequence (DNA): TGTGCCAGCAGCGTAGGATGGCGCCATGGCTACACCTTC. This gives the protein CASSVGWRHGYTF.

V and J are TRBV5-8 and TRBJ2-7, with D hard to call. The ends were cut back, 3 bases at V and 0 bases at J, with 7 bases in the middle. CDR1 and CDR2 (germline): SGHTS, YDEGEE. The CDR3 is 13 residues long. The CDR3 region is CASSSLASYEQYF. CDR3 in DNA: TGTGCCAGCAGCTCCTTGGCCTCCTACGAGCAGTACTTC.

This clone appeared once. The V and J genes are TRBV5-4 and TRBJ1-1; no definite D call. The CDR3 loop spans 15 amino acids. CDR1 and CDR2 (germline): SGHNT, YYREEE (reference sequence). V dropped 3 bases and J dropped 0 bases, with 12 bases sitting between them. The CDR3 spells CASSSYDGVNTEAFF. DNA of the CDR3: TGTGCCAGCAGCTCCTATGACGGCGTGAACACTGAAGCTTTCTTT. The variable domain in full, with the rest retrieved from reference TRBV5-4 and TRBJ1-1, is ETGVTQSPTHLIKTRGQQVTLRCSSQSGHNTVSWYQQALGQGPQFIFQYYREEENGRGNFPPRFSGLQFPNYSSELNVNALELDDSALYLCASSSYDGVNTEAFFGQGTRLTVV.

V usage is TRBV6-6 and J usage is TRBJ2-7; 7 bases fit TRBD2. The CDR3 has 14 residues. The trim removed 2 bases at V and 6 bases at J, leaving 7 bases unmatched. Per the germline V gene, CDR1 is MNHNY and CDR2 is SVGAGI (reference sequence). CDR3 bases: TGTGCCAGCAGTTACCAAAGCGGGGTTTCCGAGCAGTACTTC. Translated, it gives CASSYQSGVSEQYF.

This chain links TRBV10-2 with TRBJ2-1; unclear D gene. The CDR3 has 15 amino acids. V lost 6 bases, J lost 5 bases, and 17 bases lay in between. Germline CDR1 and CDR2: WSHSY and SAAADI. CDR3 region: CASSPLPANHNEQFF. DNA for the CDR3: TGCGCCAGCAGCCCGCTTCCTGCGAACCACAATGAGCAGTTCTTC.

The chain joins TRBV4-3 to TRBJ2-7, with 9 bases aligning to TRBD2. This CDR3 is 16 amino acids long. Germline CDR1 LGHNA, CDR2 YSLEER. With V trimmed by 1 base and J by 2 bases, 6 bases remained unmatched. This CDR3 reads CASSQGLAESAYEQYF. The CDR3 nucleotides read TGCGCCAGCAGCCAAGGACTAGCGGAATCCGCCTACGAGCAGTACTTC.